This TCR beta chain was identified in a study of T cells after yellow fever vaccination. Study-level points and caveats: The booster saw the reappearance of most primary-vaccination clones (roughly 96% CD4, around 88% CD8).

Of note for this clonotype: The antigen is not known.

CDR1 and CDR2 (germline): KGHSH, LQKENI. The CDR3 spans 16 residues. Trimming took 1 base from V and 6 from J, leaving 15 bases between them. Using its own MiXCR run on the 5' RACE reads, TCRdb lists one record per CDR3 protein. The sample has a few hundred thousand distinct CDR3 sequences; about 4% are singletons. The receptor was derived from a man younger than 30 who received the YFV17D yellow fever vaccine. The chain couples TRBV18 to TRBJ1-4, with D uncertain. This material consisted of PBMCs, taken 5 days after the yellow fever booster vaccination. CDR3 in DNA: TGTGCCAGCTCACCACAAGCGGGAGGAAACCATGAAAAACTGTTTTTT. Amino acid sequence: CASSPQAGGNHEKLFF.